The T cell receptor beta chain described here comes from a study of monozygotic twins with cystic fibrosis. In germline, CDR1 is SNHLY, CDR2 FYNNEI. The CDR3 sequence is 13 residues long. Trimming removed 5 bases from V and 5 bases from J, with 11 bases in between. Here immunoSEQ multiplex PCR was the method, and the copy in TCRdb shows in-frame clones only, minus some. The sample lists about 36,000 clones, nearly 85% occurring once. V gene TRBV2 combines with J gene TRBJ2-3; possibly TRBD2 for D (5 bases). Sequencing was carried out using blood. The sequence was collected from a girl aged 2 to 9 with cystic fibrosis. CDR3 loop: CASSSGLRDTQYF. In DNA, the CDR3 is TGTGCCAGCAGTAGCGGCCTCCGAGATACGCAGTATTTT.